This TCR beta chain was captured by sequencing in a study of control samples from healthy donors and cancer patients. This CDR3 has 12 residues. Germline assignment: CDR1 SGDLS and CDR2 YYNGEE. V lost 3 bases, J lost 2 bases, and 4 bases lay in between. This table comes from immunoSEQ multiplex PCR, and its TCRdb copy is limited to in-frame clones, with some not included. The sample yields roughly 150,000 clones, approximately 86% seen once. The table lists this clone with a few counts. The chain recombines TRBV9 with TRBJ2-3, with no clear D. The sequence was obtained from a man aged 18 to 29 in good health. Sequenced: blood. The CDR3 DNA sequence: TGTGCCAGCAGCGACTACACAGATACGCAGTATTTT. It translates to CASSDYTDTQYF.